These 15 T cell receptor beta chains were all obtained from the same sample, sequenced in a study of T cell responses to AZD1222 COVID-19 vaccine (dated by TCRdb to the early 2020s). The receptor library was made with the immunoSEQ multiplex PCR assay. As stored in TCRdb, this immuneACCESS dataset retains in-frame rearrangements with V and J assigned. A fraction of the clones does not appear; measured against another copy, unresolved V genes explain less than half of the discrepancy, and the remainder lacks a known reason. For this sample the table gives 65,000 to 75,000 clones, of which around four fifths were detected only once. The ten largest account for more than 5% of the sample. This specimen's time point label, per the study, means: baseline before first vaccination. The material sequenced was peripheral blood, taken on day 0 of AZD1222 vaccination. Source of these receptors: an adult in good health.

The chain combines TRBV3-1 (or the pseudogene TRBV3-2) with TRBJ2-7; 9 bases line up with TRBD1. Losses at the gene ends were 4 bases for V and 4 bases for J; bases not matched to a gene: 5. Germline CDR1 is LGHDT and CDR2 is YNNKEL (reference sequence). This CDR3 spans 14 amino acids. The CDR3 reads CASSLGTGRYEQYF. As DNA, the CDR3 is TGTGCCAGCAGCCTCGGGACAGGGAGATACGAGCAGTACTTC.

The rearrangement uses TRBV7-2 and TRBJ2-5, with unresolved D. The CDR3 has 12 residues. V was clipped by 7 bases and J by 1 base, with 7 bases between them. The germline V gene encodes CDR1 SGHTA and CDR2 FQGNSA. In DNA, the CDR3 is TGTGCCAGCACGAGGTTCCAAGAGACCCAGTACTTC. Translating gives CASTRFQETQYF.

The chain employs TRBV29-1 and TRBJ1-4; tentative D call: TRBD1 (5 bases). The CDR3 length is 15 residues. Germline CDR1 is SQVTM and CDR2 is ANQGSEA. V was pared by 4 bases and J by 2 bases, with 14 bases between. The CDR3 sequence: CSVVGNRGTNEKLFF. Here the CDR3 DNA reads TGCAGCGTTGTAGGTAACCGGGGCACTAATGAAAAACTGTTTTTT.

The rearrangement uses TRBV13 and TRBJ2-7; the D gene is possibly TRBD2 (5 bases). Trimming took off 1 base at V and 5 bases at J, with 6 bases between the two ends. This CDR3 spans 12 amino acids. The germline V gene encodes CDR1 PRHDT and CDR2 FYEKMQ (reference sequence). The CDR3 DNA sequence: TGTGCCAGCAGCTTAGCGGGGAACGAGCAGTACTTC. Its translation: CASSLAGNEQYF.

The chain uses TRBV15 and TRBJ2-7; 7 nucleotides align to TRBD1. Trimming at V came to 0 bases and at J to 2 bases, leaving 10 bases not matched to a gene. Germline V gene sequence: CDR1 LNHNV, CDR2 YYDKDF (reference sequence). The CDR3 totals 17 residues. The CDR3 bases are TGTGCCACCAGCAGAGATCTTATGGGACAGACCACCTACGAGCAGTACTTC. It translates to CATSRDLMGQTTYEQYF.

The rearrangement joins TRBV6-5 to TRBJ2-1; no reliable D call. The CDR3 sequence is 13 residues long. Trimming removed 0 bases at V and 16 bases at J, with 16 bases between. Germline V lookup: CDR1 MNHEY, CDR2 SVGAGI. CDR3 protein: CASSYSTVGWQFF. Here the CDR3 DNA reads TGTGCCAGCAGTTACTCGACGGTCGGCTGGCAATTCTTC.

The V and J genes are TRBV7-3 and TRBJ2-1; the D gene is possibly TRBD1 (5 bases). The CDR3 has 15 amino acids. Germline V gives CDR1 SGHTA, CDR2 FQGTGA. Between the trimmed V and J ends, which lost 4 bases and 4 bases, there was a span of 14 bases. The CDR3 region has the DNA TGTGCCAGCAGCTCCTCGAGACAGACATACAATGAGCAGTTCTTC. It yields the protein CASSSSRQTYNEQFF.

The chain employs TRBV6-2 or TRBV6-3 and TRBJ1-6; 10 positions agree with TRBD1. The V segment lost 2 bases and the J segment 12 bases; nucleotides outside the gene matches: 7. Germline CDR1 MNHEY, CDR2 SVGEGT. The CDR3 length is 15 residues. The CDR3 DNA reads TGTGCCAGCAGTTACAGACAGGGGGCGAGAGAACCCCTCCACTTT. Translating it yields CASSYRQGAREPLHF.

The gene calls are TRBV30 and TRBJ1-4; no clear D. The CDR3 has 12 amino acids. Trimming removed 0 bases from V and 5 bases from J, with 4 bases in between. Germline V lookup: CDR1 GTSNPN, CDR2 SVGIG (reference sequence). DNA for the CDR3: TGTGCCTGGAGTGTCGGGAATGAAAAACTGTTTTTT. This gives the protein CAWSVGNEKLFF.

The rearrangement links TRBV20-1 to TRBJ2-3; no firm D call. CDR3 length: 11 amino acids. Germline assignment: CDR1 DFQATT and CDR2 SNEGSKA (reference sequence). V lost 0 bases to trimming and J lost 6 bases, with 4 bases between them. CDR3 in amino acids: CSAREMDTQYF. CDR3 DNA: TGCAGTGCTAGAGAAATGGATACGCAGTATTTT.

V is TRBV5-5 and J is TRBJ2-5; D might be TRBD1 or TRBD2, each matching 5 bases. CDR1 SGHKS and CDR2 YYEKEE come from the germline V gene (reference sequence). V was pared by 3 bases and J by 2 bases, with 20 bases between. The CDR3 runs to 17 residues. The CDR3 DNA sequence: TGTGCCAGCAGCTCGTTACTCTCCGGGACGGAACAAGAGACCCAGTACTTC. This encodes CASSSLLSGTEQETQYF.

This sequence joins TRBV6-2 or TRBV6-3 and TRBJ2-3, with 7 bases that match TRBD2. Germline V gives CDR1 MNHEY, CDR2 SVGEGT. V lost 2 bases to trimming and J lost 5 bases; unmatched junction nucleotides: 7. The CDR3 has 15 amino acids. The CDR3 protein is CASSYGSGALDTQYF. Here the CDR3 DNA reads TGTGCCAGCAGTTACGGGAGCGGGGCCTTAGATACGCAGTATTTT.

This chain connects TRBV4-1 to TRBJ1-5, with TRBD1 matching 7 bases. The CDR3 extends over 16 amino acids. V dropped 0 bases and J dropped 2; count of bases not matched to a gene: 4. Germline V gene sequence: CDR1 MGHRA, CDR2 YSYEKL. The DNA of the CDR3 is TGCGCCAGCAGCCAAGATAACAGGGGAGGCAATCAGCCCCAGCATTTT. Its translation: CASSQDNRGGNQPQHF.

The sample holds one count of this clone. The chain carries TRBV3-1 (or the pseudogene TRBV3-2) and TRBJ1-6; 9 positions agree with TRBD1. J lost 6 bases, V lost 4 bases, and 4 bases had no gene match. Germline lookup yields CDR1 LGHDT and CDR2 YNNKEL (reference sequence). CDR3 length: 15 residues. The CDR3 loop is CASSPQGASNSPLHF. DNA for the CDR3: TGTGCCAGCAGCCCACAGGGGGCAAGTAATTCACCCCTCCACTTT.

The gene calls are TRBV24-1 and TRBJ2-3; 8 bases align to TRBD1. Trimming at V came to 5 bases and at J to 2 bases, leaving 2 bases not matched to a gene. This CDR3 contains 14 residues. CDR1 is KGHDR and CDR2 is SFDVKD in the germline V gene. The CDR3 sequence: CATSGTGTTDTQYF. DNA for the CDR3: TGTGCCACCAGTGGGACAGGGACCACAGATACGCAGTATTTT.